This T cell receptor (beta chain) was documented in a study of identical twins. Study results and limitations: For cord blood, abundant beta clonotypes had fewer insertions, unlike memory repertoires, which showed none. Invariant populations such as MAIT and iNKT cells could partly muddle zero-insertion analyses. The study found weaker excess twin sharing in beta out-of-frame sequences.

Template switching (which added a universal primer site) was used, and cDNA carried unique molecular identifiers. MiXCR was run by TCRdb on the 5' RACE reads, yielding one entry per CDR3 protein. Of around 230,000 distinct CDR3 sequences in the sample, less than 10% were seen once. In this sample, this clonotype turned up a few times. What it binds is unknown. The CDR3 is 17 amino acids. Trimming took off 6 bases at V and 0 bases at J, with 17 bases between the two ends. The germline V gene encodes CDR1 SGHVS and CDR2 FQNEAQ. This receptor was obtained from a young woman in good health. Sequencing was done on a sample of memory (CD45RO+) T cells sorted from blood. This chain joins TRBV7-8 and TRBJ2-2; D is ambiguous. Here the CDR3 reads CASSIGMGNSNTGELFF. Written as DNA, the CDR3 is TGTGCCAGCAGTATCGGAATGGGAAATTCGAACACCGGGGAGCTGTTTTTT.